This entry lists 28 T cell receptor beta chains sequenced from one sample in a study of blood T cell repertoires in COVID-19. Method: immunoSEQ multiplex PCR; TCRdb's copy keeps in-frame clones and lacks some. The table lists 250,000 to 350,000 clones, about 89% of them singletons, with about 0.8% in the top ten. Sequencing was carried out using peripheral blood. All receptors come from a man under 40 with acute or convalescent COVID-19.

The chain employs TRBV28 and TRBJ1-5; no clear D. Deletions cut 5 bases from V and 7 bases from J, with 21 bases between. Germline V gene data show CDR1 as MDHEN and CDR2 as SYDVKM. The CDR3 extends over 16 amino acids. The CDR3 region has the DNA TGTGCCAGCAGTCCAACCGTGGCACTCTCTAGCCAGCCCCAGCATTTT. This encodes CASSPTVALSSQPQHF. Looking up the rest from reference TRBV28 and TRBJ1-5 gives the full variable domain: DVKVTQSSRYLVKRTGEKVFLECVQDMDHENMFWYRQDPGLGLRLIYFSYDVKMKEKGDIPEGYSVSREKKERFSLILESASTNQTSMYLCASSPTVALSSQPQHFGDGTRLSIL.

The rearrangement joins TRBV28 to TRBJ1-5; D unresolved. The ends were cut back, 5 bases at V and 0 bases at J, with 8 bases in the middle. The CDR3 has 14 amino acids. Germline CDR1 MDHEN, CDR2 SYDVKM. Here the CDR3 reads CASSRHHSNQPQHF. For the CDR3, the DNA is TGTGCCAGCAGTAGACACCATAGCAATCAGCCCCAGCATTTT.

The chain is built from TRBV7-9 and TRBJ2-2; TRBD1 agrees at 9 bases. V shed 1 base and J 9 bases; nucleotides not matched to a gene: 6. CDR3 size: 15 residues. Germline assignment: CDR1 SEHNR and CDR2 FQNEAQ (reference sequence). CDR3 loop: CASSLGTGEDRELFF. As DNA, the CDR3 is TGTGCCAGCAGCTTAGGGACAGGGGAGGACCGGGAGCTGTTTTTT.

J is TRBJ1-4 and V is TRBV6-5; D is possibly TRBD1 (5 bases). V gave up 6 bases and J gave up 5 bases, with 13 bases separating them. In germline, CDR1 is MNHEY, CDR2 SVGAGI. CDR3 length: 14 residues. The DNA for the CDR3 is TGTGCCAGCAGAAGACAGCCCAACAATGAAAAACTGTTTTTT. It yields the protein CASRRQPNNEKLFF.

In the case of this clone: This sample includes further DNA sequences coding for the same CDR3. The chain uses TRBV5-5 and TRBJ1-2, with a weak D call TRBD1 (6 bases). The CDR3 is 15 amino acids. CDR1 SGHKS and CDR2 YYEKEE come from the germline V gene (reference sequence). V shed 0 bases and J shed 0 bases, with 9 bases lying between them. The CDR3 loop reads CASSLGRTANYGYTF. The CDR3 DNA reads as TGTGCCAGCAGCTTGGGAAGGACAGCTAACTATGGCTACACCTTC.

The chain combines TRBV2 with TRBJ2-7; TRBD2 agrees at 9 bases. Germline loops: CDR1 SNHLY, CDR2 FYNNEI. The CDR3 sequence is 15 residues long. Trimming removed 4 bases from V and 2 bases from J; junction bases left unmatched: 6. DNA of the CDR3: TGTGCCAGCAGTGTCCTAGCGGGACCAGCCTACGAGCAGTACTTC. Protein product: CASSVLAGPAYEQYF.

The chain links TRBV9 to TRBJ1-4; no reliable D call. The CDR3 is 13 residues long. V dropped 4 bases and J dropped 4 bases, with 8 bases sitting between them. The germline V gene encodes CDR1 SGDLS and CDR2 YYNGEE. CDR3 nucleotide sequence: TGTGCCAGCAGCTCCCAGAATAATGAAAAACTGTTTTTT. Translation: CASSSQNNEKLFF.

This CDR3 reads CATGLGRYEKLFF. Written as DNA, the CDR3 is TGTGCCACCGGCCTTGGGAGGTATGAAAAACTGTTTTTT. The chain joins TRBV19 to TRBJ1-4; D unresolved. Per germline, CDR1 LNHDA and CDR2 SQIVND (reference sequence). Between the trimmed V and J ends, which lost 10 bases and 6 bases, there was a span of 15 bases. This CDR3 comprises 13 residues. Full variable domain (rest looked up from reference TRBV19 and TRBJ1-4): DGGITQSPKYLFRKEGQNVTLSCEQNLNHDAMYWYRQDPGQGLRLIYYSQIVNDFQKGDIAEGYSVSREKKESFPLTVTSAQKNPTAFYLCATGLGRYEKLFFGSGTQLSVL.

The chain carries TRBV5-1 and TRBJ2-6, with 10 positions matching TRBD2. The V gene's germline CDR1 is SGHRS and CDR2 YFSETQ. CDR3 size: 20 residues. V lost 7 bases, J lost 0 bases, and 16 bases stayed unmatched. In nucleotides, the CDR3 is TGCGCCAGCGCCGAAAGGGCGCGGACTAGCGGATTCTCTGGGGCCAACGTCCTGACTTTC. Protein sequence: CASAERARTSGFSGANVLTF.

This chain connects TRBV4-2 to TRBJ2-7, with D possibly being TRBD2 (5 bases). Germline assignment: CDR1 LGHNA and CDR2 YNFKEQ. The V end lost 4 bases, the J end lost 2 bases, and 12 bases lay between the germline ends. This CDR3 has 14 residues. In nucleotides, the CDR3 is TGTGCCAGCAGCCCCCGGGAAAAAACCTACGAGCAGTACTTC. It encodes CASSPREKTYEQYF.

V is TRBV9 and J is TRBJ1-1, with a possible D match to TRBD1 (6 bases). Germline V gene lookup returns CDR1 SGDLS and CDR2 YYNGEE. This CDR3 spans 15 amino acids. Trimming shortened V by 4 bases and J by 5 bases, and 18 bases separated the two germline ends. Here the CDR3 reads CASSPHTSGDTEAFF. The CDR3 nucleotides read TGTGCCAGCAGCCCGCATACCTCAGGGGATACTGAAGCTTTCTTT.

The chain carries TRBV9 and TRBJ2-1; TRBD2 matches at 8 bases. V was clipped by 0 bases and J by 6 bases; unmatched bases: 8. Germline V lookup: CDR1 SGDLS, CDR2 YYNGEE. The CDR3 is made up of 16 amino acids. The CDR3 protein is CASSVVSSGGFNEQFF. The CDR3 DNA follows: TGTGCCAGCAGCGTAGTATCCAGCGGGGGCTTCAATGAGCAGTTCTTC. Full variable domain (rest looked up from reference TRBV9 and TRBJ2-1): DSGVTQTPKHLITATGQRVTLRCSPRSGDLSVYWYQQSLDQGLQFLIQYYNGEERAKGNILERFSAQQFPDLHSELNLSSLELGDSALYFCASSVVSSGGFNEQFFGPGTRLTVL.

The rearrangement joins TRBV28 to TRBJ2-3; a weak D match, TRBD1 (6 bases). Trimming removed 5 bases from V and 7 bases from J, with 13 bases in between. CDR1 and CDR2 (germline): MDHEN, SYDVKM. The CDR3 has 13 amino acids. Here the CDR3 DNA reads TGTGCCAGCAGTGACGGGACACTTAATACGCAGTATTTT. Its translation is CASSDGTLNTQYF.

The J gene is TRBJ1-4, the V gene TRBV27, with D uncertain. V was pared by 0 bases and J by 4 bases, with 6 bases between. The CDR3 runs 14 residues. CDR1 is MNHEY and CDR2 is SMNVEV in the germline V gene (reference sequence). The CDR3 sequence is CASSLSGVNEKLFF. The CDR3 bases are TGTGCCAGCAGTTTATCGGGAGTTAATGAAAAACTGTTTTTT.

This rearrangement joins TRBV7-8 to TRBJ2-7; 8 positions match TRBD2. This CDR3 comprises 16 residues. Germline CDR1 and CDR2: SGHVS and FQNEAQ. V was pared by 9 bases and J by 4 bases, with 17 bases of the junction left unmatched. The CDR3 DNA follows: TGTGCCAGTTCGGGGGGGCGGGACTTGCCAACGTACGAGCAGTACTTC. Amino acids: CASSGGRDLPTYEQYF.

This clone was counted between two and nine times. The chain couples TRBV6-5 to TRBJ1-5, with a possible D match to TRBD1 (6 bases). The V gene's germline CDR1 is MNHEY and CDR2 SVGAGI. The CDR3 sequence is 15 residues long. Trimming removed 6 bases from V and 3 bases from J, with 15 bases in between. The CDR3: CASRPIQGPNQPQHF. The DNA for the CDR3 is TGTGCCAGCAGACCCATACAGGGACCCAATCAGCCCCAGCATTTT.

V gene TRBV6-5 combines with J gene TRBJ1-5; D may be TRBD1 (6 bases). V was cut by 5 bases and J by 7 bases, with 18 bases left in between. The CDR3 has 15 amino acids. The germline V gene encodes CDR1 MNHEY and CDR2 SVGAGI. This CDR3 reads CASSRGVGGAQPQHF. In DNA, the CDR3 is TGTGCCAGCAGTCGGGGCGTTGGGGGCGCGCAGCCCCAGCATTTT.

This clone has only one observation. The chain recombines TRBV30 with TRBJ1-4; no firm D call. Deletions cut 4 bases from V and 2 bases from J, with 8 bases between. The CDR3 runs to 13 residues. The V gene's germline CDR1 is GTSNPN and CDR2 SVGIG (reference sequence). CDR3 in DNA: TGTGCCTGGAACGGGTTGACTAATGAAAAACTGTTTTTT. Protein product: CAWNGLTNEKLFF.

The chain has TRBV18 and TRBJ2-1, with TRBD2 matching 16 bases. The length of the CDR3 is 19 residues. Germline V gene lookup returns CDR1 KGHSH and CDR2 LQKENI. Germline trimming cut 4 bases from V and 3 bases from J; bases unmatched to any gene: 9. CDR3: CASSLFGTSGGAVYNEQFF. The DNA of the CDR3 is TGTGCCAGCTCACTTTTTGGGACTAGCGGGGGGGCGGTCTACAATGAGCAGTTCTTC.

The rearrangement uses TRBV5-1 and TRBJ2-1, with TRBD2 identical over 10 bases. J was trimmed by 8 bases and V by 7 bases; bases with no gene match: 12. Germline lookup yields CDR1 SGHRS and CDR2 YFSETQ. This CDR3 is built from 15 residues. This chain's CDR3 is CASGLSGGAGYEQFF. The CDR3 region has the DNA TGCGCCAGCGGATTGAGCGGGGGGGCAGGGTATGAGCAGTTCTTC.

The chain carries TRBV5-4 and TRBJ1-6; no clear D gene. The germline V gene encodes CDR1 SGHNT and CDR2 YYREEE (reference sequence). Trimming took off 2 bases at V and 7 bases at J, with 16 bases between the two ends. This CDR3 contains 16 residues. For the CDR3, the DNA is TGTGCCAGCAGCTTTGTTTCACTCACGAGGAATTCACCCCTCCACTTT. Protein sequence: CASSFVSLTRNSPLHF.

The chain recombines TRBV5-1 with TRBJ1-1; no reliable D call. In germline, CDR1 is SGHRS, CDR2 YFSETQ. Trimming removed 0 bases at V and 1 base at J, with 7 bases between. CDR3 size: 14 residues. CDR3 loop: CASSLAGKNTEAFF. The DNA for the CDR3 is TGCGCCAGCAGCTTGGCCGGTAAGAACACTGAAGCTTTCTTT. The whole variable domain, remainder taken from reference TRBV5-1 and TRBJ1-1, is KAGVTQTPRYLIKTRGQQVTLSCSPISGHRSVSWYQQTPGQGLQFLFEYFSETQRNKGNFPGRFSGRQFSNSRSEMNVSTLELGDSALYLCASSLAGKNTEAFFGQGTRLTVV.

This chain uses TRBV9 with TRBJ2-7; D is undetermined. The CDR3 is made up of 15 amino acids. V lost 4 bases, J lost 3 bases, and 17 bases lay in between. CDR1 is SGDLS and CDR2 is YYNGEE in the germline V gene. The CDR3 is CASSLTPAGLYEQYF. For the CDR3, the DNA is TGTGCCAGCAGCCTGACTCCGGCTGGTCTCTACGAGCAGTACTTC.

The chain employs TRBV5-4 and TRBJ1-2, with a weak D call TRBD1 (6 bases). Germline V gene sequence: CDR1 SGHNT, CDR2 YYREEE (reference sequence). Between the trimmed V and J ends, which lost 4 bases and 7 bases, there was a span of 17 bases. The CDR3 length is 14 residues. CDR3 DNA sequence: TGTGCCAGCAGCGTTCTACAGGGAGAGGGTGGCTACACCTTC. Protein: CASSVLQGEGGYTF.

The genes are TRBV7-2 and TRBJ1-1, with D possibly TRBD1 on 5 matching bases. CDR3 length equals 15 residues. Trimming stripped 2 bases from V and 2 bases from J, with 12 bases between. Looked up from germline, CDR1 is SGHTA and CDR2 is FQGNSA. The CDR3 DNA reads as TGTGCCAGCAGCTTAAGTAGGGGCGTCAACACTGAAGCTTTCTTT. Its protein is CASSLSRGVNTEAFF. Based on the CDR3 plus reference TRBV7-2 and TRBJ1-1, the full variable domain is GAGVSQSPSNKVTEKGKDVELRCDPISGHTALYWYRQSLGQGLEFLIYFQGNSAPDKSGLPSDRFSAERTGGSVSTLTIQRTQQEDSAVYLCASSLSRGVNTEAFFGQGTRLTVV.

This clone was counted a single time. This chain links TRBV18 with TRBJ1-2; TRBD1 matches at 7 bases. Trimming cost V 6 bases and J 4 bases; bases outside gene matches: 11. CDR3 length: 15 residues. Germline V lookup: CDR1 KGHSH, CDR2 LQKENI. As DNA, the CDR3 is TGTGCCAGCTCCCAGGGGGGAGGTCAGACCTATGGCTACACCTTC. Protein product: CASSQGGGQTYGYTF.

The sample holds a few counts of this clone. The chain carries TRBV10-1 and TRBJ2-7; maybe TRBD2 (5 bases). CDR3 size: 13 residues. V lost 2 bases, J lost 0 bases, and 5 bases lay in between. CDR1 is WNHNN and CDR2 is SYGVQD in the germline V gene (reference sequence). The CDR3 sequence: CASSETSSYEQYF. The CDR3 nucleotides are TGCGCCAGCAGTGAGACTAGCTCCTACGAGCAGTACTTC.

This chain uses TRBV14 with TRBJ1-2; D may be TRBD1 (5 bases). The CDR3 totals 15 residues. Trimming shortened V by 1 base and J by 6 bases, and 15 bases separated the two germline ends. The germline CDR1 and CDR2 sequences are SGHDN and FVKESK. The CDR3 region is CASSQAGSGVDGYTF. DNA for the CDR3: TGTGCCAGCAGCCAAGCGGGGTCGGGGGTTGATGGCTACACCTTC.